The 9 T cell receptor beta chains given below trace back to one sample, sequenced in a study of blood T cell repertoires in COVID-19. This table comes from immunoSEQ multiplex PCR, and its TCRdb copy is limited to in-frame clones, with some not included. The sample holds roughly 66,000 clones, roughly 80% seen once. The sample was peripheral blood. Receptors originate from a man aged 55 to 70 with acute or convalescent COVID-19.

This clone was seen only once. The V call is TRBV5-1, the J call TRBJ1-2; unclear D gene. The V gene lost 0 bases and the J gene lost 7 bases, with 13 bases spanning the gap. Germline V CDR1 and CDR2: SGHRS, YFSETQ. The CDR3 covers 14 residues. CDR3 DNA sequence: TGCGCCAGCAGCTTGGCCGGAGGGTTAAGTGGCTACACCTTC. Residues: CASSLAGGLSGYTF.

The DNA for the CDR3 is TGTGCCAGCAGCCCAAGGGGGGGGGACACTGAAGCTTTCTTT. Translating gives CASSPRGGDTEAFF. J is TRBJ1-1 and V is TRBV5-4; D is possibly TRBD1 (6 bases). With 4 bases removed from V and 3 bases from J, the gap between germline ends came to 13 bases. Germline CDR1 reads SGHNT; CDR2 reads YYREEE (reference sequence). The CDR3 loop spans 14 amino acids.

This clone was observed a few times. The genes are TRBV5-1 and TRBJ2-1; TRBD2 matches 10 bases. The germline gives CDR1 SGHRS, CDR2 YFSETQ. CDR3 size: 17 residues. With 4 bases clipped from V and 6 bases from J, the junction kept 13 bases outside the gene matches. The CDR3: CASSRRTSGQYGNEQFF. The DNA of the CDR3 is TGCGCCAGCAGCCGCAGGACTAGCGGTCAATATGGCAATGAGCAGTTCTTC.

J is TRBJ1-2 and V is TRBV10-3; TRBD1 aligns across 11 bases. This CDR3 comprises 15 residues. Looked up from germline, CDR1 is ENHRY and CDR2 is SYGVKD. V lost 10 bases and J lost 2; bases outside the gene matches: 9. The CDR3 nucleotides are TGTGCCACCCGGACAGGGGGCACTCGAAACTATGGCTACACCTTC. Amino acid sequence: CATRTGGTRNYGYTF.

This chain joins TRBV3-1 (or the pseudogene TRBV3-2) and TRBJ2-3; 7 bases align to TRBD2. With V trimmed by 1 base and J by 4 bases, 11 bases remained unmatched. The CDR3 has 17 residues. Germline V gives CDR1 LGHDT, CDR2 YNNKEL (reference sequence). The CDR3 loop reads CASSQGTSLFGADTQYF. DNA for the CDR3: TGTGCCAGCAGCCAAGGGACTAGTCTGTTTGGCGCAGATACGCAGTATTTT.

V is TRBV6-2 or TRBV6-3 and J is TRBJ1-2; 9 nucleotides align to TRBD1. The CDR3 covers 17 residues. Germline trimming cut 2 bases from V and 4 bases from J; bases unmatched to any gene: 11. CDR1 MNHEY and CDR2 SVGEGT come from the germline V gene. The CDR3 protein is CASSYAAGGTGIYGYTF. The CDR3 nucleotides are TGTGCCAGCAGTTACGCCGCCGGGGGGACAGGGATCTATGGCTACACCTTC.

J is TRBJ1-5 and V is TRBV24-1; TRBD1 agrees at 8 bases. V gave up 3 bases and J gave up 7 bases; unmatched junction bases: 1. CDR3 length: 13 residues. The germline V gene has CDR1 KGHDR and CDR2 SFDVKD. CDR3 DNA: TGTGCCACCAGTGATCACAGGGGGCAGCCCCAGCATTTT. Translation: CATSDHRGQPQHF.

This clone was recorded only once. V usage is TRBV10-3 and J usage is TRBJ1-1; 9 nucleotides agree with TRBD1. The length of the CDR3 is 16 residues. The trim removed 2 bases at V and 3 bases at J, leaving 7 bases unmatched. CDR1 is ENHRY and CDR2 is SYGVKD in the germline V gene. The CDR3 sequence is CAISEGSRDRDTEAFF. The DNA of the CDR3 is TGTGCCATCAGTGAGGGATCCCGGGACAGGGACACTGAAGCTTTCTTT.

V is TRBV30 and J is TRBJ1-2; D uncertain. The CDR3 runs 14 residues. In germline, CDR1 is GTSNPN, CDR2 SVGIG (reference sequence). The germline V and J ends were trimmed by 1 base and 0 bases, with 9 bases remaining between them. In DNA form, the CDR3 reads TGTGCCTGGAGTGGTCCTGCGCCTAACTATGGCTACACCTTC. Its translation is CAWSGPAPNYGYTF.